This is a list of T cell receptor beta chains from one sample in a study of early T cells in non-severe SARS-CoV-2 infection. TCRdb used MiXCR to reprocess the 5' RACE reads, holding one entry per CDR3 protein. The sample shows about 50,000 distinct CDR3 sequences, around 10% of them seen only once. Material: whole blood, obtained at baseline. The receptor set was obtained from an adult who was a healthcare worker with PCR-confirmed SARS-CoV-2 infection or an uninfected control (not recorded which). The CDR3 runs from the conserved cysteine through the conserved F or W. Each record gives: CDR3 protein, CDR3 DNA, clone size, V gene, J gene, D gene. A D gene is named only where the DNA matches it firmly. Size is omitted from some rows. Given values are once, few, many or a class for expanded clones.

cdr3_aa: CASSLEGFPVHF
cdr3_nt: TGTGCCAGCAGCTTAGAGGGGTTCCCCGTTCACTTC
clone_size: many
v_call: TRBV11-2
j_call: TRBJ2-7
d_call: -

cdr3_aa: CASSPTTTDTQYF
cdr3_nt: TGTGCCAGCAGCCCGACCACAACAGATACGCAGTATTTT
clone_size: -
v_call: TRBV2
j_call: TRBJ2-3
d_call: -

cdr3_aa: CASSRTGERGQPQHF
cdr3_nt: TGCGCCAGCAGCCGGACAGGGGAACGGGGTCAGCCCCAGCATTTT
clone_size: -
v_call: TRBV5-1
j_call: TRBJ1-5
d_call: TRBD1

cdr3_aa: CASSVGVNTEAFF
cdr3_nt: TGTGCCAGCAGTGTAGGGGTGAACACTGAAGCTTTCTTT
clone_size: few
v_call: TRBV25-1
j_call: TRBJ1-1
d_call: -

cdr3_aa: CASSVFGTSTDTQYF
cdr3_nt: TGTGCCAGCAGCGTATTCGGGACTAGCACAGATACGCAGTATTTT
clone_size: -
v_call: TRBV9
j_call: TRBJ2-3
d_call: -

cdr3_aa: CASYGGSYNSPLHF
cdr3_nt: TGTGCCAGCTACGGAGGCTCCTATAATTCACCCCTCCACTTT
clone_size: -
v_call: TRBV28
j_call: TRBJ1-6
d_call: -

cdr3_aa: CASSLDGTYNSPLHF
cdr3_nt: TGTGCCAGCAGCTTAGATGGTACCTATAATTCACCCCTCCACTTT
clone_size: many
v_call: TRBV7-2
j_call: TRBJ1-6
d_call: -

cdr3_aa: CASSDTGDTGELFF
cdr3_nt: TGTGCCAGCAGCGACACAGGGGACACCGGGGAGCTGTTTTTT
clone_size: many
v_call: TRBV6-6
j_call: TRBJ2-2
d_call: TRBD1

cdr3_aa: CASSPTGANTEAFF
cdr3_nt: TGTGCCAGCAGCCCGACTGGAGCGAACACTGAAGCTTTCTTT
clone_size: -
v_call: TRBV28
j_call: TRBJ1-1
d_call: -

cdr3_aa: CASILTSSGEQYF
cdr3_nt: TGTGCCAGCATACTAACGTCTTCGGGCGAGCAGTACTTC
clone_size: -
v_call: TRBV6-2/TRBV6-3
j_call: TRBJ2-7
d_call: -

cdr3_aa: CASSPGRGLGDEQFF
cdr3_nt: TGTGCCAGCAGCCCGGGGAGGGGGCTAGGCGATGAGCAGTTCTTC
clone_size: many
v_call: TRBV11-2
j_call: TRBJ2-1
d_call: -

cdr3_aa: CASSPQGNTGDTQYF
cdr3_nt: TGTGCCAGCAGCCCCCAGGGGAACACGGGAGATACGCAGTATTTT
clone_size: -
v_call: TRBV9
j_call: TRBJ2-3
d_call: -

cdr3_aa: CASSSTSGGKETQYF
cdr3_nt: TGTGCCAGCAGCTCGACTAGCGGGGGGAAAGAGACCCAGTACTTC
clone_size: many
v_call: TRBV7-2
j_call: TRBJ2-5
d_call: TRBD2

cdr3_aa: CASSQNGGGEQYF
cdr3_nt: TGTGCCAGCAGCCAAAACGGCGGCGGAGAGCAGTACTTC
clone_size: few
v_call: TRBV3-1
j_call: TRBJ2-7
d_call: -

cdr3_aa: CASSGPTPGQYNYGYTF
cdr3_nt: TGCGCCAGCAGTGGGCCGACCCCGGGACAATATAACTATGGCTACACCTTC
clone_size: few
v_call: TRBV10-2
j_call: TRBJ1-2
d_call: -

cdr3_aa: CASSLASGVLNTIYF
cdr3_nt: TGTGCCAGCAGCTTAGCGTCGGGGGTATTAAACACCATATATTTT
clone_size: many
v_call: TRBV7-2
j_call: TRBJ1-3
d_call: -

cdr3_aa: CASSSIRPTSTGELFF
cdr3_nt: TGTGCCAGCAGCTCCATAAGGCCCACGTCAACCGGGGAGCTGTTTTTT
clone_size: -
v_call: TRBV7-2
j_call: TRBJ2-2
d_call: -

cdr3_aa: CASRGTENEKLFF
cdr3_nt: TGTGCCAGTAGAGGGACAGAGAATGAAAAACTGTTTTTT
clone_size: few
v_call: TRBV19
j_call: TRBJ1-4
d_call: TRBD1

cdr3_aa: CASRSTGNTEAFF
cdr3_nt: TGTGCCAGCAGATCGACAGGCAACACTGAAGCTTTCTTT
clone_size: few
v_call: TRBV28
j_call: TRBJ1-1
d_call: -

cdr3_aa: CASSSQITGDTEAFF
cdr3_nt: TGTGCCAGCAGCTCTCAAATTACAGGGGACACTGAAGCTTTCTTT
clone_size: -
v_call: TRBV5-5
j_call: TRBJ1-1
d_call: TRBD1

cdr3_aa: CASRRIAYGYTF
cdr3_nt: TGTGCCAGCAGGAGGATAGCCTATGGCTACACCTTC
clone_size: -
v_call: TRBV2
j_call: TRBJ1-2
d_call: -